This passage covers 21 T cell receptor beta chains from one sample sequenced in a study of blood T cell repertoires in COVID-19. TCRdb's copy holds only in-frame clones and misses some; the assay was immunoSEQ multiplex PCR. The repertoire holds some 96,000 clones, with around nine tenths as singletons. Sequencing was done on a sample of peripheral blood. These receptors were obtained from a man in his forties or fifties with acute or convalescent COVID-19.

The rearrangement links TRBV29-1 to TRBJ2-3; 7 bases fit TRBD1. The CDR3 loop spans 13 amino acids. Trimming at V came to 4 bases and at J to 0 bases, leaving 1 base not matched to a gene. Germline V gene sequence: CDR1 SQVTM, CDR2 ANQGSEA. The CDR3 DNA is TGCAGCGTTGGACAGGGCAGCACAGATACGCAGTATTTT. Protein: CSVGQGSTDTQYF.

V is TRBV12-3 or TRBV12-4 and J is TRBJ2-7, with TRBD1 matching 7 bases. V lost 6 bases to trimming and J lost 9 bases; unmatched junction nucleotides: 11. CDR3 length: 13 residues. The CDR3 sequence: CASRSGQARVQYF. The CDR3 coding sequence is TGTGCCAGCAGGAGCGGACAGGCTAGAGTGCAGTACTTC.

The CDR3 sequence is CASSQGSGGNQPQHF. The CDR3 DNA reads TGTGCCAGCAGCCAGGGGTCGGGCGGCAATCAGCCCCAGCATTTT. V is TRBV7-2 and J is TRBJ1-5; a possible D gene is TRBD1 (6 bases). V shed 5 bases and J shed 2 bases, with 13 bases lying between them. The V gene's germline CDR1 is SGHTA and CDR2 FQGNSA. The CDR3 extends over 15 amino acids.

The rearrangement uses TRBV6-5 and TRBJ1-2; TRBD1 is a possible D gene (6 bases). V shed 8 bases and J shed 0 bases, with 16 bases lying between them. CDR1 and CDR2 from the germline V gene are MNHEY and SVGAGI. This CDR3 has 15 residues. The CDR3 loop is CASRARGGANYGYTF. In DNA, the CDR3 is TGTGCCAGCCGGGCGCGAGGGGGAGCTAACTATGGCTACACCTTC.

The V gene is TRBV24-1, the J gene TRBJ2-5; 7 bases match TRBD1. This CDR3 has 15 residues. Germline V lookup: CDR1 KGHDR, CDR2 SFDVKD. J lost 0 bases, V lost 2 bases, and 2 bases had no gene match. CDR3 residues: CATSDSTGDQETQYF. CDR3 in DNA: TGTGCCACCAGTGATTCTACAGGGGACCAAGAGACCCAGTACTTC.

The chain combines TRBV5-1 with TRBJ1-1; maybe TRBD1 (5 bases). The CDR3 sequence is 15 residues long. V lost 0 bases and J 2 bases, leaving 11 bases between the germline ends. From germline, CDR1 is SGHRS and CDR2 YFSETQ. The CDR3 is CASSLDPGINTEAFF. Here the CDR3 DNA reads TGCGCCAGCAGCTTGGACCCAGGGATCAACACTGAAGCTTTCTTT.

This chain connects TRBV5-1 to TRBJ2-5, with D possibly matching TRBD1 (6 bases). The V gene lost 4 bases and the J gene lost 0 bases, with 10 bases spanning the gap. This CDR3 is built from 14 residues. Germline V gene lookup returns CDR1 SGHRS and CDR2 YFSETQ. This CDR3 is CASSGTGYQETQYF. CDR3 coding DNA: TGCGCCAGCAGCGGTACAGGGTACCAAGAGACCCAGTACTTC.

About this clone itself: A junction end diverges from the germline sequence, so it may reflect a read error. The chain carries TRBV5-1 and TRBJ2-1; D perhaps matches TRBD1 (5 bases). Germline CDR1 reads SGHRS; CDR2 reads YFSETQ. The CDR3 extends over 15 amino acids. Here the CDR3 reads CASSLGPESYNEQFF. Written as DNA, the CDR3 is TGCGCCAGCAGTTTGGGGCCGGAGTCCTACAATGAGCAGTTCTTC.

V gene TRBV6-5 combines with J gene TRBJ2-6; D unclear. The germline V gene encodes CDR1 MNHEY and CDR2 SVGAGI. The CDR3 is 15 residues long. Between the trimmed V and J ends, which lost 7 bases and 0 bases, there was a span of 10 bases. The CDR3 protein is CASNQYSSGANVLTF. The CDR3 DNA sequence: TGTGCCAGCAACCAATACAGCTCTGGGGCCAACGTCCTGACTTTC.

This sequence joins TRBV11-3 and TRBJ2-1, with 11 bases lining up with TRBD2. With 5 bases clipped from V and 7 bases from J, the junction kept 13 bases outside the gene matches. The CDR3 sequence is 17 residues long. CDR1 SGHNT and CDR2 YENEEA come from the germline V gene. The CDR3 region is CASSPLRGLAGGNEQFF. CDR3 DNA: TGTGCCAGCAGCCCCCTGCGGGGATTAGCGGGAGGGAATGAGCAGTTCTTC. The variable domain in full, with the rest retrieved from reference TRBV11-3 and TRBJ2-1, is EAGVVQSPRYKIIEKKQPVAFWCNPISGHNTLYWYLQNLGQGPELLIRYENEEAVDDSQLPKDRFSAERLKGVDSTLKIQPAELGDSAVYLCASSPLRGLAGGNEQFFGPGTRLTVL.

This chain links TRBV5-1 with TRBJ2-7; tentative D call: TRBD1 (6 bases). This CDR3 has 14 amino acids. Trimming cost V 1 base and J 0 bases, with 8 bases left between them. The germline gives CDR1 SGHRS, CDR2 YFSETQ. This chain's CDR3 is CASSLWDTSYEQYF. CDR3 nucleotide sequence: TGCGCCAGCAGCTTGTGGGACACCTCCTACGAGCAGTACTTC.

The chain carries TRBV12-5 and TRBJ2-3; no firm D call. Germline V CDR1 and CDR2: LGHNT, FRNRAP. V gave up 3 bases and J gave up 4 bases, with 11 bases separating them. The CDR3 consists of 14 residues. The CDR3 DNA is TGTGCTAGTGGTTTTGAGTACTCCCCAGATACGCAGTATTTT. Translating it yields CASGFEYSPDTQYF.

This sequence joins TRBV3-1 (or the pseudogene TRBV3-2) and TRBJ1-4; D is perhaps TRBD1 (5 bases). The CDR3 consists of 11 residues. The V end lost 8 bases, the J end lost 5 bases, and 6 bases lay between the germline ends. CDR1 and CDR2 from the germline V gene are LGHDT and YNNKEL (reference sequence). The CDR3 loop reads CASGANEKLFF. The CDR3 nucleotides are TGTGCCAGCGGGGCAAATGAAAAACTGTTTTTT.

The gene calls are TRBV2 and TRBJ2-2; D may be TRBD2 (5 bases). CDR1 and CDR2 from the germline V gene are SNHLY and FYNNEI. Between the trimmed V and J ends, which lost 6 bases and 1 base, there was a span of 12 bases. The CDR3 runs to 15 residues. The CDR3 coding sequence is TGTGCCAGCAGGATGGGAGACTTGAACACCGGGGAGCTGTTTTTT. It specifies CASRMGDLNTGELFF.

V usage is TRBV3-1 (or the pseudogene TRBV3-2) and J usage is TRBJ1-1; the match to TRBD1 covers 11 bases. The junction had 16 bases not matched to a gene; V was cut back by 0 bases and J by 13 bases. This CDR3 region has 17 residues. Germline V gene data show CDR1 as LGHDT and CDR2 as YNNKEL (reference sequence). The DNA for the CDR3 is TGTGCCAGCAGCCAAGAAACCGAATATGGACAGGGGGCGAAGGGTTTCTTT. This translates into CASSQETEYGQGAKGFF.

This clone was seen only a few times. CDR3 coding DNA: TGCGCCAGCAGCCAAGATCTGGGCAGGGGAGAGACCCAGTACTTC. Translated, it gives CASSQDLGRGETQYF. The rearrangement joins TRBV4-1 to TRBJ2-5, with D possibly TRBD1 on 6 matching bases. This CDR3 region has 15 residues. V lost 0 bases, J lost 4 bases, and 12 bases lay in between. The germline V gene encodes CDR1 MGHRA and CDR2 YSYEKL.

The chain's CDR3 is CASSLSGQGLSSPLHF. As DNA, the CDR3 is TGTGCCAGCAGTTTATCGGGACAGGGGTTGAGTTCACCCCTCCACTTT. The chain has TRBV27 and TRBJ1-6, with 10 bases identical to TRBD1. Germline CDR1 MNHEY, CDR2 SMNVEV (reference sequence). V shed 0 bases, J shed 9 bases, and the junction held 5 bases outside the gene matches. The CDR3 has 16 amino acids.

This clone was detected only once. In nucleotides, the CDR3 is TGTGCCAGCAGCCAATTTCAGAACACTGAAGCTTTCTTT. It translates to CASSQFQNTEAFF. The rearrangement joins TRBV14 to TRBJ1-1; D is unclear. Trimming took off 2 bases at V and 1 base at J, with 5 bases between the two ends. The CDR3 runs 13 residues. Per germline, CDR1 SGHDN and CDR2 FVKESK.

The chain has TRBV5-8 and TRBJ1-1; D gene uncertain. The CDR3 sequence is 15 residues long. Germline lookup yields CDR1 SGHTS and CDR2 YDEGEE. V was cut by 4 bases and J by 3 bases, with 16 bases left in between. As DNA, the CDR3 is TGTGCCAGCAGCCTAGGACTCAGACGTTACACTGAAGCTTTCTTT. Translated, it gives CASSLGLRRYTEAFF.

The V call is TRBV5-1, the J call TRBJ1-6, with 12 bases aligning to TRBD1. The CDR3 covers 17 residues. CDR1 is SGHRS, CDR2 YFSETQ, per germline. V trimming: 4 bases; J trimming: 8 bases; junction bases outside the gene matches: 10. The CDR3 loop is CASSARDRGPEDSPLHF. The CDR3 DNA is TGCGCCAGCAGCGCCCGGGACAGGGGGCCTGAGGATTCACCCCTCCACTTT.

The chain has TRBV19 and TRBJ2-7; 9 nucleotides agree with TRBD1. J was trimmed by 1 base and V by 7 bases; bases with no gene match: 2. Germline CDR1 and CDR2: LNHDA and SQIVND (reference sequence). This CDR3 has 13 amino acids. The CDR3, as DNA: TGTGCCAGTAACAGGGGGCCTTCCTACGAGCAGTACTTC. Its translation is CASNRGPSYEQYF.